The clone carrying this T cell receptor (beta chain) was seen only a few times. The sample is drawn from a study of beta chain features in type 1 diabetes. As every portion of the isolated RNA was reverse transcribed, the sequencing read expressed TCRB transcripts. TCRdb's table, derived via immunoSEQ multiplex PCR, lists solely in-frame clones and lacks some. Of under 900,000 clones detected, under 20% appear once; the ten largest clones hold 0.02% to 0.025%. CDR3 length equals 15 residues. CDR1 MDHEN and CDR2 SYDVKM come from the germline V gene. V gave up 4 bases and J gave up 5 bases; unmatched junction bases: 9.

The chain employs TRBV28 and TRBJ2-7; 9 bases are shared with TRBD2. Sequenced sample: naive CD4+ T cells from blood. The sequence was collected from a woman between 18 and 29 years old in good health. CDR3 loop: CASSSASGKGNEQYF. CDR3 nucleotide sequence: TGTGCCAGCAGTTCAGCTAGCGGGAAGGGTAACGAGCAGTACTTC.